This T cell receptor beta chain was observed in a study of response to subunit inactivated influenza vaccine. Concerning this clonotype itself: What it recognizes is unknown.

Study-wide findings and caveats: Seasonal influenza vaccination, on each occasion, was suggested by the authors to recruit few new T cells.

The CDR3 is 14 residues long. Trimming pared 3 bases from V and 4 bases from J, leaving 13 bases between. Germline-derived CDR1 and CDR2 are DFQATT and SNEGSKA (reference sequence). Each CDR3 protein is one row after TCRdb ran MiXCR on the RT-PCR reads. The table records about 500,000 distinct CDR3 sequences, approximately 7.7% of them present only once. The receptor comes from a man between 50 and 75 years old who received an inactivated influenza vaccine. This chain connects TRBV20-1 to TRBJ1-5; possible D gene TRBD1, 6 bases. This material consisted of PBMCs from blood, taken less than 30 months after vaccination. CDR3 in amino acids: CSARGHTGNQPQHF. The CDR3 DNA sequence: TGCAGTGCTAGGGGCCACACAGGGAATCAGCCCCAGCATTTT.